This T cell receptor (beta chain) was recovered during a study of shared clonotypes between healthy human individuals. Study results and limitations: The sharing of approximately 5.1% of naive CD4 clonotypes was seen across a few donors. Among the subsets, naive ones generally showed larger estimated richness than memory ones.

Germline assignment: CDR1 SQVTM and CDR2 ANQGSEA. Trimming took 4 bases from V and 0 from J, leaving 10 bases between them. The CDR3 length is 13 residues. This clone was seen once. Its target is not known. Genomic DNA per cell subset filled all wells of several immunoSEQ plates. The repertoire was sequenced with immunoSEQ multiplex PCR; TCRdb's copy has only in-frame clones and lacks some. The sample contains millions of clones, roughly nine tenths of which appear only once. V is TRBV29-1 and J is TRBJ2-7; no clear D gene. The sample comprised naive CD4+ T cells sorted from blood. The subset here: CD45RA+ positively selected. This receptor was taken from a man aged 18 to 30 in good health. The CDR3 DNA sequence: TGCAGCGTTGTATCACTGCACTCCTACGAGCAGTACTTC. Protein product: CSVVSLHSYEQYF.